These 20 T cell receptor beta chains were sequenced from one sample in a study of OX40 agonist ivuxolimab in advanced cancers. Profiled with immunoSEQ multiplex PCR; TCRdb holds only in-frame clones, not every one. The table records over 85,000 clones, 85% to 90% of them present only once. Material: CD4+ or CD8+ T cells sorted from blood, obtained in a trial of the OX40 agonist ivuxolimab. These TCRs come from an adult with an advanced solid tumor such as melanoma, head and neck, liver or kidney cancer.

The DNA of the CDR3 is TGTGCCAGCAGCTTAGGTATACCGGGACTAGCGGGAGGGCCCCACGAGCAGTACTTC. The encoded protein is CASSLGIPGLAGGPHEQYF. The chain combines TRBV7-2 with TRBJ2-7; 16 bases match TRBD2. The CDR3 extends over 19 amino acids. Trimming at V came to 1 base and at J to 5 bases, leaving 11 bases not matched to a gene. Germline values: CDR1 SGHTA, CDR2 FQGNSA.

The V and J genes are TRBV5-1 and TRBJ2-2; 9 positions agree with TRBD1. The CDR3 consists of 16 residues. V lost 4 bases to trimming and J lost 4 bases; unmatched junction nucleotides: 8. Looked up from germline, CDR1 is SGHRS and CDR2 is YFSETQ. The CDR3 sequence: CASSPLTGGGTGELFF. In DNA form, the CDR3 reads TGCGCCAGCAGCCCTCTCACAGGGGGCGGCACCGGGGAGCTGTTTTTT. The full variable domain, in which reference TRBV5-1 and TRBJ2-2 provide the parts outside the CDR3, is KAGVTQTPRYLIKTRGQQVTLSCSPISGHRSVSWYQQTPGQGLQFLFEYFSETQRNKGNFPGRFSGRQFSNSRSEMNVSTLELGDSALYLCASSPLTGGGTGELFFGEGSRLTVL.

This chain links TRBV5-1 with TRBJ1-1; 7 nucleotides match TRBD1. The V and J ends lost 4 bases and 6 bases, in that order; junction bases with no gene match: 6. The CDR3 contains 13 residues. The V gene's germline CDR1 is SGHRS and CDR2 YFSETQ. The CDR3 sequence is CASSPQGGSEAFF. The DNA for the CDR3 is TGCGCCAGCAGCCCCCAGGGGGGGTCTGAAGCTTTCTTT.

The chain couples TRBV13 to TRBJ2-5; no clear D gene. From germline, CDR1 is PRHDT and CDR2 FYEKMQ (reference sequence). This CDR3 is 12 amino acids long. V lost 1 base, J lost 5 bases, and 5 bases lay in between. The CDR3 loop reads CASSLARETQYF. The DNA of the CDR3 is TGTGCCAGCAGCTTAGCGAGGGAGACCCAGTACTTC.

Concerning this clone itself: Different DNA sequences within this sample yield the same CDR3. The J gene is TRBJ1-3, the V gene TRBV18; D is ambiguous. This CDR3 is built from 15 residues. Per germline, CDR1 KGHSH and CDR2 LQKENI. Trimming took 2 bases from V and 0 from J, leaving 8 bases between them. CDR3 loop: CASSPGGSSGNTIYF. The CDR3, as DNA: TGTGCCAGCTCACCAGGTGGGAGCTCTGGAAACACCATATATTTT.

V and J are TRBV15 and TRBJ1-5, with D perhaps TRBD1 (6 bases). V lost 1 base, J lost 6 bases, and 16 bases lay in between. Germline assignment: CDR1 LNHNV and CDR2 YYDKDF (reference sequence). The CDR3 covers 16 residues. CDR3 DNA sequence: TGTGCCACCAGCAGAGCTCGGACAGTTAGTCTTCAGCCCCAGCATTTT. Translating it yields CATSRARTVSLQPQHF.

The J gene is TRBJ2-5, the V gene TRBV11-3; D is unresolved. Per germline, CDR1 SGHNT and CDR2 YENEEA. Deletions cut 5 bases from V and 4 bases from J, with 8 bases between. The CDR3 runs to 12 residues. Here the CDR3 reads CASSLTGETQYF. DNA for the CDR3: TGTGCCAGCAGCCTAACCGGAGAGACCCAGTACTTC.

V is TRBV5-6 and J is TRBJ2-1; 10 bases match TRBD2. V gave up 4 bases and J gave up 7 bases; unmatched junction bases: 11. Per the germline V gene, CDR1 is SGHDT and CDR2 is YYEEEE. This CDR3 spans 16 amino acids. The chain's CDR3 is CASSPPDYSGGNEQFF. In DNA form, the CDR3 reads TGTGCCAGCAGCCCCCCGGATTATAGCGGGGGGAATGAGCAGTTCTTC. Supplemented by reference TRBV5-6 and TRBJ2-1, the full variable domain reads DAGVTQSPTHLIKTRGQQVTLRCSPKSGHDTVSWYQQALGQGPQFIFQYYEEEERQRGNFPDRFSGHQFPNYSSELNVNALLLGDSALYLCASSPPDYSGGNEQFFGPGTRLTVL.

The J gene is TRBJ1-3, the V gene TRBV7-9; D uncertain. V shed 3 bases and J shed 5 bases, with 5 bases lying between them. The CDR3 is 12 residues long. Looked up from germline, CDR1 is SEHNR and CDR2 is FQNEAQ (reference sequence). The DNA of the CDR3 is TGTGCCAGCAGCTTTAACCGAAACACCATATATTTT. As protein: CASSFNRNTIYF.

Written as DNA, the CDR3 is TGTGCCAGCTCACTTACCGACAGCCAGGGAAACACCATATATTTT. This sequence encodes CASSLTDSQGNTIYF. The chain uses TRBV18 and TRBJ1-3; TRBD1 is a possible D gene (5 bases). The V and J ends lost 4 bases and 4 bases respectively, with 14 bases between them. This CDR3 has 15 residues. Germline CDR1 KGHSH, CDR2 LQKENI.

The gene calls are TRBV30 and TRBJ1-2; D might be TRBD1 (6 bases). Trimming took off 0 bases at V and 10 bases at J, with 12 bases between the two ends. CDR1 is GTSNPN, CDR2 SVGIG, per germline (reference sequence). The CDR3 spans 12 residues. CDR3 protein: CAWSVGQPDYTF. CDR3 DNA sequence: TGTGCCTGGAGTGTAGGACAGCCTGACTACACCTTC.

The CDR3 is CASSLVESGANVLTF. The CDR3, as DNA: TGCGCCAGCAGCTTGGTTGAGTCGGGGGCCAACGTCCTGACTTTC. The gene calls are TRBV5-1 and TRBJ2-6; D gene unclear. Germline V CDR1 and CDR2: SGHRS, YFSETQ. The CDR3 totals 15 residues. Trimming removed 0 bases at V and 4 bases at J, with 8 bases between.

The V gene is TRBV7-2, the J gene TRBJ2-7; D is perhaps TRBD2 (7 bases). This CDR3 spans 13 amino acids. V dropped 8 bases and J dropped 8 bases, with 19 bases sitting between them. CDR1 and CDR2 from the germline V gene are SGHTA and FQGNSA. The CDR3 here is CASQRGGLGQQYF. Here the CDR3 DNA reads TGTGCCAGCCAAAGGGGGGGACTCGGCCAGCAGTACTTC.

This clone showed up just once. The chain uses TRBV18 and TRBJ2-5; D uncertain. The CDR3 is 16 residues long. V lost 8 bases and J 2 bases, leaving 21 bases between the germline ends. CDR1 is KGHSH and CDR2 is LQKENI in the germline V gene. CDR3 loop: CASAPRQLRMQETQYF. CDR3 sequence (DNA): TGTGCCAGCGCCCCTAGACAACTTCGAATGCAAGAGACCCAGTACTTC.

The sample holds one count of this clone. J is TRBJ1-4 and V is TRBV6-5; 10 bases are a match to TRBD1. The CDR3 is 14 residues long. J was trimmed by 7 bases and V by 4 bases; bases with no gene match: 3. The V gene's germline CDR1 is MNHEY and CDR2 SVGAGI. CDR3 sequence: CASSFRDRGEKLFF. The CDR3 nucleotides read TGTGCCAGCAGTTTCCGGGACAGGGGTGAAAAACTGTTTTTT.

This sequence joins TRBV14 and TRBJ2-7, with 7 bases fitting TRBD1. CDR3 length equals 13 residues. In germline, CDR1 is SGHDN, CDR2 FVKESK. V dropped 0 bases and J dropped 8; count of bases not matched to a gene: 4. The CDR3 protein is CASSQDGGQKQYF. CDR3 nucleotide sequence: TGTGCCAGCAGCCAAGATGGGGGACAGAAGCAGTACTTC. Full variable domain (rest looked up from reference TRBV14 and TRBJ2-7): EAGVTQFPSHSVIEKGQTVTLRCDPISGHDNLYWYRRVMGKEIKFLLHFVKESKQDESGMPNNRFLAERTGGTYSTLKVQPAELEDSGVYFCASSQDGGQKQYFGPGTRLTVT.

The chain uses TRBV7-2 and TRBJ2-1; perhaps TRBD2 as D (6 bases). Germline CDR1 SGHTA, CDR2 FQGNSA. Trimming took 5 bases from V and 3 from J, leaving 14 bases between them. There are 15 residues in the CDR3. CDR3 bases: TGTGCCAGCAGCCCCAGACTAGGAAACTACAATGAGCAGTTCTTC. This sequence encodes CASSPRLGNYNEQFF. The whole variable domain, filled in from reference TRBV7-2 and TRBJ2-1, reads GAGVSQSPSNKVTEKGKDVELRCDPISGHTALYWYRQSLGQGLEFLIYFQGNSAPDKSGLPSDRFSAERTGGSVSTLTIQRTQQEDSAVYLCASSPRLGNYNEQFFGPGTRLTVL.

The genes are TRBV5-1 and TRBJ1-4; 8 nucleotides match TRBD1. Trimming cost V 4 bases and J 8 bases; bases outside gene matches: 7. This CDR3 region has 14 residues. Germline values: CDR1 SGHRS, CDR2 YFSETQ. The CDR3 here is CASSHGQGWEKLFF. As DNA, the CDR3 is TGCGCCAGCAGCCACGGACAGGGATGGGAAAAACTGTTTTTT.

Regarding this clone: One end of the junction is discordant with germline, which a read error may explain. The gene calls are TRBV7-7 and TRBJ2-2, with 9 bases fitting TRBD1. The germline V gene encodes CDR1 SSHAT and CDR2 FNYEAQ (reference sequence). The CDR3 is made up of 16 amino acids. Here the CDR3 reads CASSSTGGIGTGELFF. CDR3 DNA sequence: TGTGCTAGCAGCTCCACAGGGGGCATCGGAACCGGGGAGCTGTTTTTT.

The chain employs TRBV6-1 and TRBJ2-1; D not certain. The CDR3 runs 14 residues. V was shortened by 4 bases and J by 3 bases, with 10 bases between the two germline ends. In germline, CDR1 is MNHNS, CDR2 SASEGT. As DNA, the CDR3 is TGTGCCAGCAGTGTCGGTTTTGGCTACAATGAGCAGTTCTTC. The encoded protein is CASSVGFGYNEQFF.